The 2 T cell receptor beta chains below come from one sample, sequenced in a study of blood T cell repertoires in COVID-19. Libraries were prepared by immunoSEQ multiplex PCR; TCRdb keeps only in-frame clonotypes and omits some of them. This sample carries about 120,000 clones, about three quarters of them seen once, and the ten largest clones take around 0.9%. Specimen: peripheral blood. The receptors shown here come from a human donor with acute or convalescent COVID-19. The donor label of this sample is uncertain.

The chain uses TRBV6-1 and TRBJ1-3, with 9 positions matching TRBD1. The junction had 8 bases not matched to a gene; V was cut back by 4 bases and J by 4 bases. This CDR3 comprises 16 residues. Germline V gene lookup returns CDR1 MNHNS and CDR2 SASEGT. The CDR3 nucleotides are TGTGCCAGCAGTGCCACGAGACAGGGGGTAGGAAACACCATATATTTT. As protein: CASSATRQGVGNTIYF.

V gene TRBV2 combines with J gene TRBJ2-6; D gene uncertain. The CDR3 is 15 amino acids. Germline V lookup: CDR1 SNHLY, CDR2 FYNNEI. The V end was cut by 0 bases, the J end by 5 bases, with 8 bases between. CDR3 loop: CASSEARIRANVLTF. Written as DNA, the CDR3 is TGTGCCAGCAGTGAAGCCAGAATAAGGGCCAACGTCCTGACTTTC.